The source of this TCR beta chain is a study of T cells and Merkel cell carcinoma outcomes. The V and J ends lost 7 bases and 7 bases, in that order; junction bases with no gene match: 9. There are 14 residues in the CDR3. The germline gives CDR1 LNHDA, CDR2 SQIVND (reference sequence). Sequencing was performed with immunoSEQ multiplex PCR; in TCRdb, only in-frame clones are kept and a portion is missing. The sample holds over 15,000 clones, about four fifths seen once. General study results and limits: Merkel cell carcinoma outcomes were reportedly predicted by repertoire and T-cell density.

On this clone itself: Its antigen remains unidentified.

The gene calls are TRBV19 and TRBJ2-2; 7 nucleotides align to TRBD1. Source material: tumor tissue from Merkel cell carcinoma. The receptor's source is a human donor with Merkel cell carcinoma. The CDR3 reads CASKVDRESGELFF. CDR3 nucleotides: TGTGCCAGTAAGGTTGACAGGGAAAGCGGGGAGCTGTTTTTT. The whole variable domain, filled in from reference TRBV19 and TRBJ2-2, reads DGGITQSPKYLFRKEGQNVTLSCEQNLNHDAMYWYRQDPGQGLRLIYYSQIVNDFQKGDIAEGYSVSREKKESFPLTVTSAQKNPTAFYLCASKVDRESGELFFGEGSRLTVL.